This is a list of T cell receptor beta chains from one sample in a study of PD-L1 blockade in urothelial cancer. Only in-frame clones appear in the TCRdb table, and some are missing; sequencing was by immunoSEQ multiplex PCR. Counted here are tens of thousands of clones, about 87% occurring once; the ten biggest clones make up 1.8%. Sequences were derived from PBMCs, sampled around atezolizumab (anti-PD-L1) treatment. Receptor source: a man aged 45-60 years with urothelial cancer. Both conserved end residues are part of each CDR3. Fields, in order: V gene, clone size, D gene, J gene, CDR3 protein, CDR3 DNA. A D gene is named only where the DNA matches it firmly. Clone size is given for some rows only: seen once, a few or many times, or a class if the clone is expanded.

V: TRBV5-1; size: NA; D: NA; J: TRBJ1-1; CDR3: CASSLGQLNEAFF; DNA: TGCGCCAGCAGCTTGGGACAGCTAAATGAAGCTTTCTTT
V: TRBV13; size: NA; D: TRBD1; J: TRBJ1-2; CDR3: CASSSRGDRGKDGYTF; DNA: TGTGCCAGCAGCTCCCGGGGGGACAGGGGGAAGGATGGCTACACCTTC
V: TRBV2; size: NA; D: TRBD2; J: TRBJ2-5; CDR3: CASRVSPRLAGETQYF; DNA: TGTGCCAGCAGGGTTAGCCCTAGACTAGCGGGGGAGACCCAGTACTTC
V: TRBV5-4; size: few; D: TRBD1; J: TRBJ2-6; CDR3: CASSSPGTGAGANVLTF; DNA: TGTGCCAGCAGCAGTCCCGGGACAGGGGCTGGGGCCAACGTCCTGACTTTC
V: TRBV6-6; size: NA; D: TRBD1; J: TRBJ2-7; CDR3: CASTRDSQQYF; DNA: TGTGCCAGCACCCGGGACAGCCAGCAGTACTTC
V: TRBV5-4; size: NA; D: NA; J: TRBJ2-6; CDR3: CASSLMTDGSGANVLTF; DNA: TGTGCCAGCAGCTTGATGACTGACGGCTCTGGGGCCAACGTCCTGACTTTC
V: TRBV7-8; size: NA; D: NA; J: TRBJ1-4; CDR3: CASRIRGGFEEKLFF; DNA: TGTGCCAGCAGGATTAGAGGGGGTTTCGAGGAAAAACTGTTTTTT
V: TRBV19; size: few; D: NA; J: TRBJ2-2; CDR3: CASSTADTGELFF; DNA: TGTGCCAGTAGTACCGCGGACACCGGGGAGCTGTTTTTT
V: TRBV30; size: NA; D: NA; J: TRBJ2-2; CDR3: CAWGKDRETGELFF; DNA: TGTGCCTGGGGTAAGGACAGAGAGACCGGGGAGCTGTTTTTT
V: TRBV5-1; size: NA; D: NA; J: TRBJ2-5; CDR3: CASSLLGPGETQYF; DNA: TGCGCCAGCAGCTTGTTGGGCCCGGGGGAGACCCAGTACTTC
V: TRBV29-1; size: NA; D: NA; J: TRBJ2-1; CDR3: CSVAYLGVRGEQFF; DNA: TGCAGCGTTGCCTACCTAGGGGTGCGGGGTGAGCAGTTCTTC
V: TRBV29-1; size: NA; D: TRBD2; J: TRBJ2-7; CDR3: CSVQGTSGPYEQYF; DNA: TGCAGCGTCCAGGGGACTAGCGGGCCCTACGAGCAGTACTTC
V: TRBV5-6; size: NA; D: NA; J: TRBJ1-6; CDR3: CASTRQYNSPLHF; DNA: TGTGCCAGCACCCGACAGTATAATTCACCCCTCCACTTT
V: TRBV5-1; size: NA; D: NA; J: TRBJ1-1; CDR3: CASSFGGLNTEAFF; DNA: TGCGCCAGTAGCTTTGGGGGGTTAAACACTGAAGCTTTCTTT
V: TRBV7-2; size: NA; D: NA; J: TRBJ2-3; CDR3: CASSPGSSYTDTQYF; DNA: TGTGCCAGCAGCCCCGGGAGTTCCTACACAGATACGCAGTATTTT
V: TRBV5-1; size: NA; D: TRBD2; J: TRBJ2-3; CDR3: CASSLSGRQDTQYF; DNA: TGCGCCAGCAGCTTGAGCGGGAGACAAGATACGCAGTATTTT
V: TRBV18; size: NA; D: NA; J: TRBJ2-5; CDR3: CASSPQGETQYF; DNA: TGTGCCAGCTCACCTCAGGGAGAGACCCAGTACTTC
V: TRBV5-6; size: NA; D: TRBD2; J: TRBJ2-7; CDR3: CASSYTSGTYEQYF; DNA: TGTGCCAGCAGCTACACTAGCGGGACCTACGAGCAGTACTTC
V: TRBV5-1; size: few; D: TRBD1; J: TRBJ1-6; CDR3: CASSHGTGLGPLHF; DNA: TGCGCCAGCAGCCACGGGACAGGGTTAGGACCCCTCCACTTT
V: TRBV6-1; size: NA; D: TRBD1; J: TRBJ1-4; CDR3: CASRLTGATNEKLFF; DNA: TGTGCCAGCAGACTAACAGGGGCAACTAATGAAAAACTGTTTTTT
V: TRBV7-9; size: NA; D: NA; J: TRBJ1-1; CDR3: CASSFRNTEAFF; DNA: TGTGCCAGCAGCTTCCGGAACACTGAAGCTTTCTTT
V: TRBV27; size: once; D: NA; J: TRBJ1-3; CDR3: CASSTGGTGNTIYF; DNA: TGTGCCAGCAGTACCGGGGGGACTGGAAACACCATATATTTT
V: TRBV29-1; size: NA; D: TRBD1; J: TRBJ2-7; CDR3: CSVEGLAGQGGRNEQYF; DNA: TGCAGCGTTGAAGGACTTGCGGGACAGGGGGGTAGGAACGAGCAGTACTTC
V: TRBV19; size: NA; D: TRBD1; J: TRBJ1-4; CDR3: CASTTGLEKLFF; DNA: TGTGCCAGCACGACAGGGTTGGAAAAACTGTTTTTT
V: TRBV10-3; size: NA; D: TRBD2; J: TRBJ2-1; CDR3: CAISDGLSGGNNEQFF; DNA: TGTGCCATCAGCGACGGCCTTAGCGGGGGAAACAATGAGCAGTTCTTC
V: TRBV9; size: NA; D: TRBD1; J: TRBJ2-5; CDR3: CASSGWDRVWGETQYF; DNA: TGTGCCAGCAGCGGCTGGGACAGGGTTTGGGGAGAGACCCAGTACTTC
V: TRBV7-8; size: once; D: NA; J: TRBJ2-7; CDR3: CASSLGQPYEQYF; DNA: TGTGCCAGCAGCTTAGGACAGCCCTACGAGCAGTACTTC
V: TRBV4-3; size: NA; D: NA; J: TRBJ2-1; CDR3: CASSQEGLNYNEQFF; DNA: TGCGCCAGCAGCCAAGAGGGACTTAACTACAATGAGCAGTTCTTC
V: TRBV5-6; size: NA; D: TRBD2; J: TRBJ2-7; CDR3: CASSPGLAGGRPYEQYF; DNA: TGTGCCAGCAGCCCGGGACTAGCGGGAGGTCGTCCCTACGAGCAGTACTTC
V: TRBV6-1; size: NA; D: NA; J: TRBJ1-5; CDR3: CASSTQVIGQPQHF; DNA: TGTGCCAGCAGTACACAGGTAATTGGACAGCCCCAGCATTTT
V: TRBV5-1; size: NA; D: TRBD1; J: TRBJ2-4; CDR3: CASSLETGEMLAKNIQYF; DNA: TGCGCCAGCAGCTTGGAGACAGGGGAAATGCTAGCCAAAAACATTCAGTACTTC
V: TRBV19; size: NA; D: TRBD1; J: TRBJ2-7; CDR3: CASSTADRVGAYEQYF; DNA: TGTGCCAGTAGTACCGCGGACAGGGTCGGGGCCTATGAGCAGTACTTC
V: TRBV11-3; size: NA; D: NA; J: TRBJ2-2; CDR3: CASSFGLNPHGAGELFF; DNA: TGTGCCAGCAGCTTCGGACTCAACCCACACGGGGCCGGGGAGCTGTTTTTT
V: TRBV7-8; size: NA; D: TRBD1; J: TRBJ2-2; CDR3: CASSLGGGMGQLMGTGELFF; DNA: TGTGCCAGCAGCTTAGGAGGGGGCATGGGGCAATTAATGGGCACCGGGGAGCTGTTTTTT
V: TRBV5-1; size: NA; D: TRBD2; J: TRBJ2-3; CDR3: CASSGLAVTTDTQYF; DNA: TGCGCCAGCTCAGGACTAGCGGTTACCACAGATACGCAGTATTTT
V: TRBV4-1; size: NA; D: TRBD2; J: TRBJ2-3; CDR3: CASSQVSGVGTDTQYF; DNA: TGCGCCAGCAGCCAAGTGAGCGGGGTGGGTACAGATACGCAGTATTTT